This T cell receptor beta chain was profiled in a study of post-analysis software for immune sequencing data. Concerning this clonotype itself: The antigen is not known.

Notes on the study in general: About five TRBV segments were more frequent in patients than controls; TRBV5-6, TRBV5-1 and TRBV20-1 belonged to this group. Multiple sclerosis patients had significantly lower normalized Chao1 diversity than controls.

Carried by the TCR beta cDNA libraries were unique molecular identifiers. TCRdb processed the PCR reads anew with MiXCR; each CDR3 protein has one entry. The table records more than 450,000 distinct CDR3 sequences, roughly 34% of them present only once. The germline gives CDR1 MNHEY, CDR2 SVGAGI. The CDR3 runs 14 residues. The V end was cut by 2 bases, the J end by 3 bases, with 10 bases between. This clonotype was obtained from a girl under 18 with multiple sclerosis. Specimen: blood. This chain uses TRBV6-5 with TRBJ1-1, with TRBD1 as a possible D gene (5 bases). CDR3 region: CASSYSGQDTEAFF. As DNA, the CDR3 is TGTGCCAGCAGTTACAGTGGACAAGACACTGAAGCTTTCTTT.